This T cell receptor beta chain came from a study of T cells in Graves' hyperthyroidism and ophthalmopathy. CDR1 is WNHNN, CDR2 SYGVQD, per germline (reference sequence). V lost 4 bases, J lost 0 bases, and 30 bases lay in between. This CDR3 has 22 amino acids. The CDR3 regions of TCR beta were amplified from RNA transcripts. First-round RT-PCR targeting the TCR CDR3 was performed with the HTBI primer set. TCRdb used MiXCR to reprocess the multiplex PCR reads, holding one entry per CDR3 protein. Seen here are roughly 700,000 distinct CDR3 sequences, roughly a third observed once, and the top ten hold 30% to 40%. This clonotype turned up a few times.

The clonotype originates from a woman in her forties with Graves' hyperthyroidism. V and J are TRBV10-1 and TRBJ2-2, with D possibly matching TRBD2 (6 bases). Specimen: blood. The CDR3 nucleotides are TGCGCCAGCAGTGTGGGGGGACGAATCACCGTCGGACATCGCTCGAACACCGGGGAGCTGTTTTTT. As protein: CASSVGGRITVGHRSNTGELFF.